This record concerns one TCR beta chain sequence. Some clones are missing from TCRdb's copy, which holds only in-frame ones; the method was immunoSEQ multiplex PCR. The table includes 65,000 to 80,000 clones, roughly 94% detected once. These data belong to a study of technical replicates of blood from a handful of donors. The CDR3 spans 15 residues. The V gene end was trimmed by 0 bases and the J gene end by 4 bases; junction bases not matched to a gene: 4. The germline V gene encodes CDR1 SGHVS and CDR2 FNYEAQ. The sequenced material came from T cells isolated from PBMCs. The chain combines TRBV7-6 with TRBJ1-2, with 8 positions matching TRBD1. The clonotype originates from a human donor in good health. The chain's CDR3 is CASSLAVQGGYGYTF. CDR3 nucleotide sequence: TGTGCCAGCAGCTTAGCCGTACAGGGGGGCTATGGCTACACCTTC.